Sequencing of this TCR beta chain was carried out in a study of immune evolution from preneoplasia to lung adenocarcinoma. The CDR3 totals 15 residues. Germline-derived CDR1 and CDR2 are SGHRS and YFSETQ. Trimming took 0 bases from V and 2 from J, leaving 8 bases between them. Method: immunoSEQ multiplex PCR; TCRdb's copy keeps in-frame clones and lacks some. Altogether thousands of clones are present, 70% to 90% being singletons, with the ten largest covering 2% to 2.5%. Specimen: FFPE atypical adenomatous hyperplasia tissue from the lung. Subset reported: atypical adenomatous hyperplasia (AAH), lung preneoplasia. The TCR comes from a person aged 70 to 79 with lung adenocarcinoma. J is TRBJ2-2 and V is TRBV5-1, with a possible D match to TRBD2 (5 bases). The CDR3 loop reads CASSLARVNTGELFF. The CDR3 nucleotides read TGCGCCAGCAGCTTGGCGCGGGTTAACACCGGGGAGCTGTTTTTT.